Listed below are T cell receptor beta chains from one sample, sequenced in a study of T cell responses to AZD1222 COVID-19 vaccine. Measured with immunoSEQ multiplex PCR; TCRdb has only the in-frame clones, and not every one. The table includes about 120,000 clones, roughly 92% detected once. This material consisted of peripheral blood, taken on day 0 of AZD1222 vaccination. The receptors were sampled from an adult in good health. Each CDR3 is given with its conserved first and last residue. Fields, in order: clone size, D gene, V gene, J gene, CDR3 DNA, CDR3 protein. D genes are given only for firm matches. Not every row has a clone size; where given, it reads once, few, many or a size class.

-	-	TRBV9	TRBJ2-3	TGTGCCAGCAGCGTAACACGGGGGCCCGTGGGAGATACGCAGTATTTT	CASSVTRGPVGDTQYF
-	TRBD1	TRBV30	TRBJ1-2	TGTGCCTGTGAGTCGACAGGGGTTTATGGCTACACCTTC	CACESTGVYGYTF
-	TRBD1	TRBV2	TRBJ2-1	TGTGCCAGCAGACTCGGAGAAATGACAGGGGCGAATGAGCAGTTCTTC	CASRLGEMTGANEQFF
few	-	TRBV30	TRBJ1-2	TGTGCCTGGAGCGACCCAGGGCTTGACTATGGCTACACCTTC	CAWSDPGLDYGYTF
-	-	TRBV10-2	TRBJ1-1	TGCGCCAGCAGTGAGTCCGGGGCCGGGGTCACTGAAGCTTTCTTT	CASSESGAGVTEAFF
-	-	TRBV7-3	TRBJ1-2	TGTGCCAGCAGCCCGATCCCGGGGCCTGCTGAAGGCTACACCTTC	CASSPIPGPAEGYTF
-	-	TRBV28	TRBJ1-1	TGTGCCAGCAGTTTCTCGGGGCGGCCTGAAGCTTTCTTT	CASSFSGRPEAFF
once	-	TRBV30	TRBJ1-6	TGTGCCTGGGGGCAAGGGTTACCCCTCCACTTT	CAWGQGLPLHF
-	-	TRBV6-2/TRBV6-3	TRBJ2-1	TGTGCCAGCAGTAACCCCCCTGAGGGGTTGAATGAGCAGTTCTTC	CASSNPPEGLNEQFF
-	TRBD1	TRBV25-1	TRBJ2-7	TGTGCCAGCAGTGAGGCCGGGACAGGGTGGTACGAGCAGTACTTC	CASSEAGTGWYEQYF
-	TRBD1	TRBV6-5	TRBJ2-7	TGTGCCAGCACCGGGGACAGGGGGCAAACTTCCGAGCAGTACTTC	CASTGDRGQTSEQYF
once	-	TRBV30	TRBJ1-2	TGTGCCTGGAGCGCTACAGGGAAGGATGGCTACACCTTC	CAWSATGKDGYTF
few	-	TRBV7-3	TRBJ1-1	TGTGCCAGCAGCCCCTCTATGAACACTGAAGCTTTCTTT	CASSPSMNTEAFF
-	TRBD1	TRBV19	TRBJ1-2	TGTGCCAGTAGTCGAGAGGCAGGGGGATACGGCTACACCTTC	CASSREAGGYGYTF
-	TRBD1	TRBV6-1	TRBJ1-2	TGTGCCAGCAGTGAGAGTCAGGGGGTTAATGGCTACACCTTC	CASSESQGVNGYTF
-	-	TRBV7-3	TRBJ1-1	TGTGCCAGCAGCCAAAGGGGGGGTGACACTGAAGCTTTCTTT	CASSQRGGDTEAFF
-	-	TRBV27	TRBJ1-2	TGTGCCAGCAGTTTATCGGCCAGGGGTCCGGTCTATGGCTACACCTTC	CASSLSARGPVYGYTF
-	-	TRBV2	TRBJ2-5	TGTGCCAGCAGGACCCTGACCCAGTACTTC	CASRTLTQYF
-	-	TRBV5-4	TRBJ1-2	TGTGCCAGCAGCTTAAACAGCAGGCATGGCTACACCTTC	CASSLNSRHGYTF
-	-	TRBV28	TRBJ2-1	TGTGCCAGCAGTTTAGGAAGGACTACCTACAATGAGCAGTTCTTC	CASSLGRTTYNEQFF
once	TRBD2	TRBV15	TRBJ2-5	TGTGCCACCAGCAGAGCCAGGACTAGCGGGGGGGCAGGGGCGGAGACCCAGTACTTC	CATSRARTSGGAGAETQYF
-	-	TRBV10-3	TRBJ2-3	TGTGCCATCAGTGGACAGGCAGATACGCAGTATTTT	CAISGQADTQYF
-	-	TRBV14	TRBJ2-3	TGTGCCAGCAGCTCCCGGATCAGGTTCACAGATACGCAGTATTTT	CASSSRIRFTDTQYF
-	TRBD2	TRBV4-2	TRBJ2-1	TGTGCCAGCAGCCCTAGACTAGCCGAGGAGCAGTTCTTC	CASSPRLAEEQFF
-	-	TRBV7-6	TRBJ1-5	TGTGCCAGCAGCTTAGAAGGGTATAGCAATCAGCCCCAGCATTTT	CASSLEGYSNQPQHF
once	TRBD1	TRBV14	TRBJ1-6	TGTGCCAGCAGCATACACGGGACAGGGGGATCACCCCTCCACTTT	CASSIHGTGGSPLHF
-	-	TRBV5-4	TRBJ2-7	TGTGCCAGCAGCGCGGACAGCCTCTACGAGCAGTACTTC	CASSADSLYEQYF
once	-	TRBV5-6	TRBJ2-2	TGTGCCAGCAGCTTATGGGGGCTTAACACCGGGGAGCTGTTTTTT	CASSLWGLNTGELFF
-	-	TRBV5-5	TRBJ1-2	TGTGCCAGCAGCTTGCTCGGGCTCGGCTATGGCTACACCTTC	CASSLLGLGYGYTF
-	TRBD1	TRBV6-5	TRBJ1-2	TGTGCCAGCAGCCTAGGGACAGGGGTTGGCTACACCTTC	CASSLGTGVGYTF
-	TRBD2	TRBV7-2	TRBJ2-2	TGTGCCAGCAGCTTAAAGGGACTAGCGGGCGGGGAGCTGTTTTTT	CASSLKGLAGGELFF
-	-	TRBV6-4	TRBJ1-1	TGTGCCAGCAGTGAACACGAGAGCACTGAAGCTTTCTTT	CASSEHESTEAFF
-	TRBD1	TRBV7-9	TRBJ2-7	TGTGCCAGCAGCCCAGGACAGGGGTACGAGCAGTACTTC	CASSPGQGYEQYF
once	-	TRBV19	TRBJ2-1	TGTGCCAGTAGTATGGTAGGGTCCGCAGAGTTCTTC	CASSMVGSAEFF
-	-	TRBV5-1	TRBJ1-3	TGCGCCAGCAGCTCGGAGGGCTCTGGAAACACCATATATTTT	CASSSEGSGNTIYF
-	-	TRBV4-3	TRBJ1-2	TGCGCCAGCAGCCAAGATTATCCATTGACCCTCAACTATGGCTACACCTTC	CASSQDYPLTLNYGYTF
-	-	TRBV2	TRBJ1-4	TGTGCCAGCAGACAGGGATTGGCTAATGAAAAACTGTTTTTT	CASRQGLANEKLFF
-	-	TRBV7-6	TRBJ1-2	TGTGCCAGCAGCTTAGGACCTTCCGAGACGGGTGATTCTAACTATGGCTACACCTTC	CASSLGPSETGDSNYGYTF
-	TRBD1	TRBV25-1	TRBJ1-5	TGTGCCAGCAGTGAATCGGGGACAGGGAAACAGCCCCAGCATTTT	CASSESGTGKQPQHF
-	-	TRBV10-3	TRBJ2-7	TGTGCCATCAGTGATCGGTCGCAGCTTTCCTACGAGCAGTACTTC	CAISDRSQLSYEQYF
-	-	TRBV28	TRBJ1-1	TGTGCCAGCAGCTTAGGGGGGAACACTGAAGCTTTCTTT	CASSLGGNTEAFF
-	TRBD1	TRBV9	TRBJ2-1	TGTGCCAGCAACGAAGGGGGCTCGAATGAGCAGTTCTTC	CASNEGGSNEQFF
-	TRBD1	TRBV24-1	TRBJ2-3	TGTGCCACCAGTGAGGACAGGGGGAGCACAGATACGCAGTATTTT	CATSEDRGSTDTQYF
-	-	TRBV7-8	TRBJ2-6	TGTGCCAGCAGCTTAGACGCCAATGGGGCCAACGTCCTGACTTTC	CASSLDANGANVLTF
-	-	TRBV4-1	TRBJ1-6	TGCGCCAGCAGCCAAGCAGCTGGTGGAACAGCCCACTCACCCCTCCACTTT	CASSQAAGGTAHSPLHF
-	TRBD1	TRBV9	TRBJ1-1	TGTGCCAGCAGCGCACCAACCGGGACAGGTCGTCGCACTGAAGCTTTCTTT	CASSAPTGTGRRTEAFF
-	-	TRBV6-5	TRBJ2-4	TGTGCCAGCAGTCGAGGGGGGGCCCAAAACATTCAGCACTTC	CASSRGGAQNIQHF
few	TRBD2	TRBV27	TRBJ2-7	TGTGCCAGCAGTTTTCGGGGGGGCAACGAGCAGTACTTC	CASSFRGGNEQYF
-	-	TRBV15	TRBJ1-1	TGTGCCACCAGCAGAGATGATGGACCGGGGCCGGGCACTGAAGCTTTCTTT	CATSRDDGPGPGTEAFF
-	-	TRBV15	TRBJ2-7	TGTGCCACCAGCAGAGGAGGGGTGGCATACGAGCAGTACTTC	CATSRGGVAYEQYF
-	TRBD1	TRBV11-2	TRBJ1-3	TGTGCCAGCAGCTTATACACACAGGGGGCGAAAGGAAACACCATATATTTT	CASSLYTQGAKGNTIYF
-	TRBD1	TRBV28	TRBJ2-1	TGTGCCAGCAGTTTCCCCGACAGGGGGCGGGAGCAGTTCTTC	CASSFPDRGREQFF
-	TRBD2	TRBV11-2	TRBJ2-3	TGTGCCAGCAGCCGTCGATTGTTGGGAGCGGGGGGCACAGATACGCAGTATTTT	CASSRRLLGAGGTDTQYF